This TCR beta chain was sequenced in a study of Graves' ophthalmopathy and Graves' hyperthyroidism. The authors amplified TCR beta CDR3 regions from RNA transcripts. HTBI-primed first-round RT-PCR preceded second-round multiplex PCR. TCRdb used MiXCR to reprocess the multiplex PCR reads, holding one entry per CDR3 protein. The table includes hundreds of thousands of distinct CDR3 sequences, just over 15% detected once. V was cut by 6 bases and J by 4 bases, with 24 bases left in between. The CDR3 loop spans 17 amino acids. Germline CDR1 MGHRA, CDR2 YSYEKL. Ten or more counts support this clonotype. Sequenced sample: peripheral blood. The rearrangement joins TRBV4-1 to TRBJ1-1, with a weak D call TRBD1 (6 bases). The source of this sequence is a woman younger than 35 with stable Graves' hyperthyroidism. CDR3 region: CASSRVQGKWSVTEAFF. The CDR3 DNA reads TGCGCCAGCAGTCGCGTTCAGGGGAAGTGGAGCGTCACTGAAGCTTTCTTT.